Sequencing of this T cell receptor beta chain was carried out in a study of blood T cell repertoires in COVID-19. On the study more broadly: Acute-phase and convalescent COVID-19 samples originated in the United States, Italy and Spain. Sources were T cells, B-cell-depleted T cells, or PBMCs; the material itself was cDNA or gDNA.

The CDR3 spans 14 residues. Germline-derived CDR1 and CDR2 are LNHDA and SQIVND (reference sequence). V gave up 0 bases and J gave up 6 bases, with 9 bases separating them. This clone has only one observation. Under the authors' procedure: Amplified reference gene primers provided the basis for estimating nucleated cell counts. Sequenced by immunoSEQ multiplex PCR; TCRdb stores in-frame clones only, minus some. V and J calls plus clone size are reproduced from that table; the DNA served to infer D and trimming. The data hold under 95,000 clones, with 86% observed a single time. The gene calls are TRBV19 and TRBJ2-1; D might be TRBD2 (6 bases). The sequence was obtained from a woman aged 80 or over with acute or convalescent COVID-19. Specimen: peripheral blood. CDR3 amino acids: CASSIEGGFNEQFF. The CDR3 DNA reads TGTGCCAGTAGTATAGAGGGAGGATTCAATGAGCAGTTCTTC.